A selection of T cell receptor beta chains follows, all from one sample in a study of human T cells and chemical hapten exposure. TCRdb re-called the 5' RACE reads with MiXCR, one entry per CDR3 protein. The data show 100,000 to 120,000 distinct CDR3 sequences, with 19% seen just once and about 3% held by the top ten. These receptors were taken from a human donor in good health. CDR3s include the opening cysteine and the closing phenylalanine or tryptophan. D genes are given only for firm matches. Where a row states a size, it is once, few, many or the class of an expanded clone; other rows omit it.

clone_size,d_call,j_call,v_call,cdr3_aa,cdr3_nt
few,-,TRBJ2-1,TRBV6-1,CASSPFPDTLYNEQFF,TGTGCCAGCAGTCCCTTTCCCGATACTCTCTACAATGAGCAGTTCTTC
-,-,TRBJ2-1,TRBV28,CASTPSSPGLPSYNEQFF,TGTGCCAGCACTCCCTCATCCCCAGGGCTTCCCTCCTACAATGAGCAGTTCTTC
few,TRBD2,TRBJ2-4,TRBV11-1,CASSSGLEVAKNIQYF,TGTGCCAGCAGCTCCGGACTAGAGGTGGCCAAAAACATTCAGTACTTC
-,-,TRBJ2-5,TRBV5-5,CASSLDPLETQYF,TGTGCCAGCAGCCTGGACCCCTTAGAGACCCAGTACTTC
few,-,TRBJ2-2,TRBV9,CASSVLQNTGELFF,TGTGCCAGCAGCGTATTACAGAACACCGGGGAGCTGTTTTTT
many,-,TRBJ2-7,TRBV4-1,CASSQPGRSSYEQYF,TGCGCCAGCAGCCAACCCGGAAGGAGCTCCTACGAGCAGTACTTC
-,TRBD2,TRBJ2-7,TRBV7-2,CASSSGLGAYEQYF,TGTGCCAGCAGCTCAGGACTAGGCGCCTACGAGCAGTACTTC
-,-,TRBJ2-5,TRBV29-1,CSVEGWETQYF,TGCAGCGTTGAGGGGTGGGAGACCCAGTACTTC
few,-,TRBJ2-3,TRBV28,CASSLAGGPDTQYF,TGTGCCAGCAGTTTAGCCGGGGGACCAGATACGCAGTATTTT
-,-,TRBJ1-1,TRBV28,CASSPGDEAFF,TGTGCCAGCAGCCCAGGGGATGAAGCTTTCTTT
-,-,TRBJ2-4,TRBV29-1,CSSGAGVHIQYF,TGCAGCTCCGGGGCAGGGGTCCACATTCAGTACTTC
few,-,TRBJ1-1,TRBV28,CASTVRTEAFF,TGTGCCAGCACTGTCCGCACTGAAGCTTTCTTT
-,-,TRBJ1-5,TRBV27,CASSRGTITCLTSNQPQHF,TGTGCCAGCTCTAGGGGGACAATTACGTGCCTCACTAGCAATCAGCCCCAGCATTTT
-,TRBD2,TRBJ2-5,TRBV19,CATRLAGQETQYF,TGTGCCACCAGACTAGCGGGGCAAGAGACCCAGTACTTC
-,-,TRBJ2-7,TRBV6-5,CASSSPRGYSYEQYF,TGTGCCAGCAGTTCCCCCAGAGGGTACTCCTACGAGCAGTACTTC
-,TRBD1,TRBJ2-4,TRBV7-2,CASSKGQGNIQYF,TGTGCCAGCAGCAAAGGACAGGGAAACATTCAGTACTTC
few,TRBD1,TRBJ2-7,TRBV7-9,CASSPGQGIDFHEQYF,TGTGCCAGCAGCCCCGGACAGGGAATCGATTTCCACGAGCAGTACTTC
-,-,TRBJ2-3,TRBV29-1,CSANTDTQYF,TGCAGCGCTAACACAGATACGCAGTATTTT
few,TRBD2,TRBJ2-7,TRBV12-3/TRBV12-4,CASSLPGLASHLYF,TGTGCCAGCAGTTTGCCGGGACTAGCGTCCCACCTGTACTTC
few,TRBD2,TRBJ2-3,TRBV12-5,CASQASGRADTQYF,TGTGCTAGTCAGGCTAGCGGGAGGGCAGATACGCAGTATTTT
-,-,TRBJ1-2,TRBV27,CASSSGRRQGYTF,TGTGCCAGCAGTTCAGGGAGGAGGCAGGGCTACACCTTC
few,TRBD2,TRBJ2-7,TRBV20-1,CSAPQREGLGSYEQYF,TGCAGTGCTCCCCAACGGGAGGGTTTGGGGTCTTACGAGCAGTACTTC
few,TRBD1,TRBJ1-2,TRBV20-1,CSAREQGGGGYTF,TGCAGTGCTAGAGAACAGGGGGGGGGCGGCTACACCTTC
-,TRBD2,TRBJ2-1,TRBV6-1,CASSLAGGPYNEQFF,TGTGCCAGCAGCTTAGCGGGGGGCCCCTACAATGAGCAGTTCTTC
-,-,TRBJ1-5,TRBV27,CASTPRWSSNQPQHF,TGTGCCAGCACCCCGAGATGGTCGAGCAATCAGCCCCAGCATTTT
-,TRBD1,TRBJ1-1,TRBV5-4,CASTGYRGSTEAFF,TGTGCCAGCACCGGTTACAGGGGCAGCACTGAAGCTTTCTTT
-,-,TRBJ1-1,TRBV7-3,CASSLGPGNTEAFF,TGTGCCAGCAGCTTAGGACCAGGGAACACTGAAGCTTTCTTT
-,-,TRBJ1-1,TRBV7-9,CASSPKVYSLF,TGTGCCAGCAGCCCCAAGGTTTATAGCCTCTTT
few,-,TRBJ1-5,TRBV7-8,CASSLDEGFRQPQHF,TGTGCCAGCAGCTTAGACGAGGGCTTCAGGCAGCCCCAGCATTTT
-,-,TRBJ2-6,TRBV30,CAWRPGPLSSGANVLTF,TGTGCCTGGAGGCCGGGACCTCTATCCTCTGGGGCCAACGTCCTGACTTTC
few,TRBD1,TRBJ2-7,TRBV12-3/TRBV12-4,CASSFRVTGRTRVRIYEQYF,TGTGCCAGCAGTTTCCGGGTGACAGGGAGAACCCGAGTTAGGATCTACGAGCAGTACTTC
few,TRBD1,TRBJ1-1,TRBV20-1,CSARGQLEAFF,TGCAGTGCTAGGGGACAGCTTGAAGCTTTCTTT
-,-,TRBJ2-7,TRBV4-1,CASSQDLTAGAHEQYF,TGCGCCAGCAGCCAAGATCTGACGGCCGGAGCCCACGAGCAGTACTTC